The rows below give T cell receptor beta chains drawn from one sample of a study of Ad26.COV2.S vaccination and SARS-CoV-2 variants. TCRdb's copy holds only in-frame clones and misses some; the assay was immunoSEQ multiplex PCR. The data contain roughly 500,000 clones, approximately 89% of them singletons. The specimen was peripheral blood, collected in a trial of Ad26.COV2.S vaccine versus placebo. The receptors derive from a person between 18 and 65 years old who received the Ad26.COV2.S COVID-19 vaccine or a placebo. Both conserved end residues are part of each CDR3. D genes are given only for firm matches. Clone sizes are given selectively: once, few, many, or a class where the clone is expanded.

d_gene	j_gene	abundance	v_gene	CDR3aa	CDR3nt
-	TRBJ1-1	-	TRBV29-1	CSVATALGTEAFF	TGCAGCGTTGCTACAGCCCTGGGCACTGAAGCTTTCTTT
-	TRBJ2-7	-	TRBV7-9	CASSLSKSYEQYF	TGTGCCAGCAGCTTAAGCAAATCCTACGAGCAGTACTTC
-	TRBJ2-3	-	TRBV11-1	CASSLLLRWADTQYF	TGTGCCAGCAGCTTACTCCTCCGGTGGGCAGATACGCAGTATTTT
-	TRBJ2-1	-	TRBV5-1	CASSLDRMNEQFF	TGCGCCAGCAGCTTGGACAGGATGAATGAGCAGTTCTTC
TRBD1	TRBJ2-7	-	TRBV28	CASSPAGEGARGSNYEQYF	TGTGCCAGCAGTCCGGCCGGTGAGGGGGCGAGAGGATCCAACTACGAGCAGTACTTC
-	TRBJ1-1	-	TRBV4-3	CASSQGAALNTEAFF	TGCGCCAGCAGCCAAGGGGCAGCACTGAACACTGAAGCTTTCTTT
TRBD2	TRBJ2-3	-	TRBV6-2/TRBV6-3	CASSYSILTSGRTDTQYF	TGTGCCAGCAGTTACTCCATTCTGACTAGCGGGAGAACAGATACGCAGTATTTT
-	TRBJ2-1	once	TRBV5-8	CASISYGYHNEQFF	TGTGCCAGCATCTCTTACGGGTATCACAATGAGCAGTTCTTC
TRBD2	TRBJ2-5	-	TRBV28	CASSSLPGRGEETQYF	TGTGCCAGCAGTTCACTCCCGGGACGGGGGGAAGAGACCCAGTACTTC
TRBD1	TRBJ1-1	-	TRBV2	CASSYDRDRVNTEAFF	TGTGCCAGCAGCTACGACCGGGACAGGGTCAACACTGAAGCTTTCTTT
-	TRBJ1-5	-	TRBV4-1	CASSQGTGENQPQHF	TGCGCCAGCAGCCAAGGCACGGGAGAAAATCAGCCCCAGCATTTT
-	TRBJ1-2	-	TRBV6-5	CASDVGGDYGYTF	TGTGCCAGCGATGTAGGGGGGGACTATGGCTACACCTTC
TRBD2	TRBJ2-3	-	TRBV4-2	CASSLISGGAEGTDTQYF	TGTGCCAGCAGCCTGATAAGCGGGGGGGCGGAGGGCACAGATACGCAGTATTTT
TRBD1	TRBJ2-3	-	TRBV6-5	CASIRDRGRDTQYF	TGTGCCTCAATTAGGGACAGGGGGCGGGATACGCAGTATTTT
-	TRBJ2-3	-	TRBV9	CASSVDGQINTQYF	TGTGCCAGCAGCGTAGACGGACAGATCAATACGCAGTATTTT
-	TRBJ2-1	-	TRBV15	CATSRDRGSYNEQFF	TGTGCCACCAGCAGAGATCGAGGTTCCTACAATGAGCAGTTCTTC
-	TRBJ2-1	-	TRBV9	CASSAPGLKFF	TGTGCCAGCAGCGCCCCGGGCCTAAAGTTCTTC
TRBD1	TRBJ1-2	many	TRBV13	CASSLTGGNGYTF	TGTGCCAGCAGCCTGACAGGGGGGAATGGCTACACCTTC
-	TRBJ1-1	-	TRBV4-3	CASSQEIGTFDLMNTEAFF	TGCGCCAGCAGCCAAGAGATCGGGACCTTCGATCTCATGAACACTGAAGCTTTCTTT
-	TRBJ1-1	-	TRBV20-1	CSASLGAGDTEAFF	TGCAGTGCTAGTTTGGGGGCCGGGGACACTGAAGCTTTCTTT
-	TRBJ1-6	-	TRBV5-4	CASSTQGVGGSPLHF	TGTGCCAGCAGCACCCAGGGAGTTGGGGGTTCACCCCTCCACTTT
TRBD1	TRBJ1-1	-	TRBV6-6	CASRTGRTEAFF	TGTGCCAGCAGGACAGGGAGGACTGAAGCTTTCTTT
-	TRBJ1-2	-	TRBV6-5	CASSYYQQSYGYTF	TGTGCCAGCAGTTACTATCAGCAGAGCTATGGCTACACCTTC
TRBD1	TRBJ2-7	-	TRBV6-2/TRBV6-3	CASSYPLGQGTYEQYF	TGTGCCAGCAGTTATCCTTTGGGACAGGGGACCTACGAGCAGTACTTC
-	TRBJ2-3	-	TRBV4-2	CASSQGGAEGTDTQYF	TGTGCCAGCAGCCAAGGGGGAGCGGAAGGCACAGATACGCAGTATTTT